Each of the 23 T cell receptor beta chains below was sequenced from the same sample in a study of T-cell reconstitution after alpha-beta-depleted transplantation in children. Preparing the TCRbeta library involved the use of unique molecular identifiers. Each CDR3 protein gets one entry after TCRdb re-called the PCR reads with MiXCR. Here the sample spans some 250,000 distinct CDR3 sequences, about 12% being singletons. Here the sequenced sample was PBMCs from the stem cell graft donor, taken from the stem cell graft. The source is a human donor who donated a stem cell graft to a child with acute lymphoblastic leukemia.

In this sample, this clonotype turned up many times. This CDR3 reads CASSLGSNEQFF. For the CDR3, the DNA is TGTGCCAGCAGCTTAGGCTCTAATGAGCAGTTCTTC. This sequence joins TRBV7-2 and TRBJ2-1; D not certain. Germline V gene data show CDR1 as SGHTA and CDR2 as FQGNSA. Trimming cost V 1 base and J 7 bases, with 5 bases left between them. The length of the CDR3 is 12 residues.

The rearrangement joins TRBV12-3 or TRBV12-4 to TRBJ2-3; TRBD2 aligns across 7 bases. Trimming removed 6 bases from V and 6 bases from J; junction bases left unmatched: 15. This CDR3 has 16 amino acids. The CDR3 bases are TGTGCCAGCAGCCCCGGGCTAGCGGACCAGTGGGATACGCAGTATTTT. This gives the protein CASSPGLADQWDTQYF.

V is TRBV7-2 and J is TRBJ2-7; tentatively, D is TRBD1 (6 bases). The CDR3 is 15 amino acids. Germline V gene data show CDR1 as SGHTA and CDR2 as FQGNSA. V lost 0 bases and J lost 0, with 9 bases in between. DNA for the CDR3: TGTGCCAGCAGCTTAGCGGGACATAGCTCCTACGAGCAGTACTTC. It specifies CASSLAGHSSYEQYF.

The chain is built from TRBV10-3 and TRBJ2-7, with 8 bases aligning to TRBD1. This CDR3 spans 15 amino acids. V shed 5 bases, J shed 6 bases, and the junction held 12 bases outside the gene matches. CDR1 and CDR2 from the germline V gene are ENHRY and SYGVKD. In nucleotides, the CDR3 is TGTGCCATCAGTCGACCGGGACAGGATCTTGGCGAGCAGTACTTC. Translated: CAISRPGQDLGEQYF.

There are many counts of this clonotype. The chain links TRBV29-1 to TRBJ2-7; 10 bases map to TRBD2. Losses at the gene ends were 5 bases for V and 2 bases for J; bases not matched to a gene: 6. The CDR3 contains 14 residues. Per germline, CDR1 SQVTM and CDR2 ANQGSEA. CDR3: CSVFGLADAYEQYF. CDR3 sequence (DNA): TGCAGCGTTTTCGGACTAGCGGACGCCTACGAGCAGTACTTC.

In the case of this clonotype: A much larger clone sits a single nucleotide away, making a read error possible. This CDR3 is missing its conserved last phenylalanine or tryptophan, likely due to a read error. The chain employs TRBV12-3 or TRBV12-4 and TRBJ2-1; the match to TRBD2 covers 8 bases. The V segment lost 4 bases and the J segment 7 bases; nucleotides outside the gene matches: 15. The CDR3 has 17 residues. This chain's CDR3 is CASSSKVSSGSSNEQFL. Here the CDR3 DNA reads TGTGCCAGCAGTTCTAAAGTGTCGAGCGGGAGTTCGAATGAGCAGTTCCTC.

With respect to this clonotype: This could be a read error, since a much larger clone is one nucleotide away. The chain joins TRBV20-1 to TRBJ1-1; D is perhaps TRBD1 (6 bases). Per germline, CDR1 DFQATT and CDR2 SNEGSKA (reference sequence). The CDR3 loop spans 14 amino acids. CDR3 nucleotide sequence: TGCAGTGCTAGCATAGGGGGTAGAAACACTGACGCTTTCTTT. This codes for CSASIGGRNTDAFF.

This clonotype was found many times. This sequence joins TRBV18 and TRBJ1-1; 7 bases are a match to TRBD1. The germline CDR1 and CDR2 sequences are KGHSH and LQKENI. CDR3 length: 17 residues. V dropped 1 base and J dropped 1; count of bases not matched to a gene: 9. CDR3 in DNA: TGTGCCAGCTCACCACAGGGGGCAGGAACTGAGAACACTGAAGCTTTCTTT. Amino acid sequence: CASSPQGAGTENTEAFF.

This clonotype was seen repeatedly, ten times or more. The rearrangement joins TRBV28 to TRBJ2-7; D gene ambiguous. Germline assignment: CDR1 MDHEN and CDR2 SYDVKM. The CDR3 runs to 9 residues. The V end was cut by 10 bases, the J end by 4 bases, with 5 bases between. This chain's CDR3 is CATGYEQYF. CDR3 DNA sequence: TGTGCCACCGGTTACGAGCAGTACTTC. Using reference TRBV28 and TRBJ2-7 for the parts outside the CDR3, the full variable domain is DVKVTQSSRYLVKRTGEKVFLECVQDMDHENMFWYRQDPGLGLRLIYFSYDVKMKEKGDIPEGYSVSREKKERFSLILESASTNQTSMYLCATGYEQYFGPGTRLTVT.

This clonotype was found many times. The chain uses TRBV4-3 and TRBJ1-5, with D possibly being TRBD1 (5 bases). There are 16 residues in the CDR3. V was shortened by 2 bases and J by 3 bases, with 14 bases between the two germline ends. Germline CDR1 is LGHNA and CDR2 is YSLEER. The CDR3, as DNA: TGCGCCAGCAGCCAAAGGATAGGGGACCTCAATCAGCCCCAGCATTTT. Translation: CASSQRIGDLNQPQHF.

Ten or more counts support this clonotype. The CDR3 coding sequence is TGCAGCGTTGTTCCAGGGGGCCTCGAGCAGTACTTC. It translates to CSVVPGGLEQYF. The chain has TRBV29-1 and TRBJ2-7, with 8 nucleotides matching TRBD1. Germline V gene sequence: CDR1 SQVTM, CDR2 ANQGSEA. With 4 bases clipped from V and 6 bases from J, the junction kept 5 bases outside the gene matches. This CDR3 is 12 amino acids long.

This clonotype was counted at least ten times. The CDR3 DNA sequence: TGTGCCAGCAGCCCAGAAGGGACAGAAGTGACTAACTATGGCTACACCTTC. Protein: CASSPEGTEVTNYGYTF. V gene TRBV7-9 combines with J gene TRBJ1-2, with TRBD1 identical over 7 bases. The CDR3 is made up of 17 amino acids. The germline gives CDR1 SEHNR, CDR2 FQNEAQ (reference sequence). The V and J ends lost 5 bases and 0 bases, in that order; junction bases with no gene match: 12.

This clonotype was seen repeatedly, ten times or more. V gene TRBV14 combines with J gene TRBJ1-6; D is unclear. This CDR3 has 14 amino acids. Germline V gene data show CDR1 as SGHDN and CDR2 as FVKESK. Between the trimmed V and J ends, which lost 4 bases and 7 bases, there was a span of 11 bases. This chain's CDR3 is CASSLIGENSPLHF. The CDR3 DNA is TGTGCCAGCAGCCTTATCGGGGAGAATTCACCCCTCCACTTT.

This clonotype was counted at least ten times. The chain uses TRBV7-2 and TRBJ2-5, with 7 nucleotides matching TRBD2. Germline trimming cut 4 bases from V and 2 bases from J; bases unmatched to any gene: 7. Germline assignment: CDR1 SGHTA and CDR2 FQGNSA. The CDR3 is made up of 15 amino acids. The CDR3 is CASSSTGTTQETQYF. CDR3 coding DNA: TGTGCCAGCAGCTCCACCGGGACTACTCAAGAGACCCAGTACTTC.

On this clonotype itself: A single base separates this from a much larger clone, so it may be a read error. The chain employs TRBV20-1 and TRBJ2-3; the D is unclear. Germline CDR1 and CDR2: DFQATT and SNEGSKA (reference sequence). This CDR3 is 14 amino acids long. The CDR3 DNA reads TGCAGTGCACGACGGGCCTCGAACACAGCTACGCAGTATTTT. As protein: CSARRASNTATQYF.

This clonotype showed up many times. The rearrangement joins TRBV29-1 to TRBJ1-2; D gene uncertain. CDR3 length: 15 amino acids. CDR1 and CDR2 from the germline V gene are SQVTM and ANQGSEA. V dropped 1 base and J dropped 1 base, with 13 bases sitting between them. The CDR3 region is CSVEVTFRNNYGYTF. The CDR3 nucleotides read TGCAGCGTTGAAGTAACATTCCGAAATAACTATGGCTACACCTTC.

In its sample, this clonotype was seen many times. The V call is TRBV11-2, the J call TRBJ2-3; the D gene is possibly TRBD1 (5 bases). The germline gives CDR1 SGHAT, CDR2 FQNNGV. CDR3 length: 20 residues. The V and J ends lost 1 base and 5 bases respectively, with 28 bases between them. The CDR3 here is CASSLVGRAAPLVTGDTQYF. The DNA of the CDR3 is TGTGCCAGCAGCTTAGTCGGCAGGGCGGCCCCCTTAGTTACGGGAGATACGCAGTATTTT. Together with reference TRBV11-2 and TRBJ2-3, the CDR3 gives the full variable domain: EAGVAQSPRYKIIEKRQSVAFWCNPISGHATLYWYQQILGQGPKLLIQFQNNGVVDDSQLPKDRFSAERLKGVDSTLKIQPAKLEDSAVYLCASSLVGRAAPLVTGDTQYFGPGTRLTVL.

This clonotype has a count of ten or more. The chain has TRBV5-1 and TRBJ2-5; a weak D match, TRBD1 (6 bases). CDR1 is SGHRS and CDR2 is YFSETQ in the germline V gene. The CDR3 runs to 13 residues. V gave up 4 bases and J gave up 4 bases, with 11 bases separating them. The CDR3 region has the DNA TGCGCCAGCAGCCCTGAGACAGGAGAGACCCAGTACTTC. It is translated as CASSPETGETQYF.

This clonotype was counted between two and nine times. The chain combines TRBV7-2 with TRBJ2-7, with 8 bases matching TRBD2. V trimming: 2 bases; J trimming: 2 bases; junction bases outside the gene matches: 11. The CDR3 runs to 17 residues. Looked up from germline, CDR1 is SGHTA and CDR2 is FQGNSA. The CDR3, as DNA: TGTGCCAGCAGCTTATCGACTACGCGGGGGGTGGCCTACGAGCAGTACTTC. This sequence encodes CASSLSTTRGVAYEQYF.

Points on this clonotype: A read error may be the cause here, since a much bigger clone is one base away. The chain carries TRBV6-1 and TRBJ1-6; D is ambiguous. The V gene lost 7 bases and the J gene lost 14 bases, with 12 bases spanning the gap. The CDR3 covers 11 residues. The germline V gene has CDR1 MNHNS and CDR2 SASEGT. The chain's CDR3 is CASKVGSALHF. The CDR3 region has the DNA TGTGCCAGCAAGGTTGGCTCAGCCCTCCACTTT.

This clonotype has ten or more counts. The V gene is TRBV7-2, the J gene TRBJ2-3; the D is unclear. This CDR3 has 14 amino acids. Per the germline V gene, CDR1 is SGHTA and CDR2 is FQGNSA. Trimming shortened V by 5 bases and J by 3 bases, and 12 bases separated the two germline ends. CDR3 region: CASSAPLTTDTQYF. CDR3 in DNA: TGTGCCAGCAGCGCCCCCCTAACGACAGATACGCAGTATTTT.

The chain has TRBV20-1 and TRBJ2-7, with a tentative D call TRBD2 (6 bases). This CDR3 spans 15 amino acids. Trimming stripped 6 bases from V and 2 bases from J, with 20 bases between. Per the germline V gene, CDR1 is DFQATT and CDR2 is SNEGSKA (reference sequence). CDR3 sequence: CSARLGGAYTYEQYF. The DNA for the CDR3 is TGCAGTGCCCGGTTGGGCGGGGCGTACACCTACGAGCAGTACTTC.

This clonotype was detected only a few times. The genes are TRBV9 and TRBJ1-1; D gene unclear. Germline V CDR1 and CDR2: SGDLS, YYNGEE. Trimming took 4 bases from V and 3 from J, leaving 10 bases between them. The CDR3 length is 13 residues. The CDR3 bases are TGTGCCAGCAGCCCTTTCGGGGACACTGAAGCTTTCTTT. This sequence encodes CASSPFGDTEAFF.